One TCR beta chain is described in this entry. Its target antigen remains unknown. Per-base qualities were not stored, and no clone one base away is much larger. The data were obtained in a study of blood T cell repertoires in COVID-19 (dated by TCRdb to about 2020). In the study overall: Samples from collaborators originated in the United States, Italy and Spain and spanned both the acute and convalescent phases of COVID-19. A freely available public database, intended as a resource for researchers studying the immune response to SARS-CoV-2, is where the repertoires were released. Sample metadata almost always included a de-identified subject ID, COVID-19 status, age in years and sex. The prospective study material was composed of cDNA or gDNA derived from T cells, B-cell-depleted T cells, or PBMCs. HLA class I and class II types, where available, came from metadata supplied by the sample provider rather than from assay-based typing. Subjects who had been exposed to COVID-19, were actively infected with it, or had recovered from it provided the deeply sampled blood TCRbeta repertoires that made up the dataset. The samples were drawn from the first 160 participants of the ongoing ImmuneRACE study and from 1,200 or so subjects provided by 6 global collaborators. Overall results and qualifications from the work: Clinical and demographic metadata were provided uncurated, with the amount varying by source and participant.

The CDR3 numbers 12 residues from cysteine through phenylalanine. Only the CDR3 DNA is retained, 36 bases long and in frame from the first base. Via the germline V gene (reference sequence), CDR1 is MNHEY and CDR2 SMNVEV. A distance of 9 bases separates the germline ends of V and J, which lose 5 bases and 8 bases respectively. TCRbeta CDR3 regions were amplified from genomic DNA by means of the immunoSEQ Assay, a bias-controlled multiplex PCR. The paper's data handling went like this. Nucleated cell counts per sample were estimated from amplification of reference gene primers within the assay. To quantify the absolute abundance of each unique TCRbeta CDR3 rearrangement, sequence reads were collapsed and filtered. Productive Simpson clonality was computed per sample as the square root of Simpson's diversity index over productive rearrangements. Held by TCRdb, this immuneACCESS table contains in-frame sequences only and omits some clones. Under half of the omission traces to an unresolved V gene where checked; the cause of the rest is unknown. V, J and clone size are those of that table, while D and trimming were read from the DNA. This sample lists over 85,000 clones; around 89% were detected once. The ten largest make up around 4.5% of the sample.

Each collaborating institution followed its own protocols to collect whole blood in K2EDTA tubes. Collaborator samples were shipped for TCRbeta analysis as frozen whole blood, isolated PBMCs, or DNA extracted from either sample type. The sequenced sample was peripheral blood. This TCR was recovered from a woman of 80 years or more with active COVID-19. The receptor chain draws on TRBV27 and TRBJ2-2; no D segment can be confidently identified. The encoded CDR3 is CASSPLFGELFF. The DNA reads TGTGCCAGCAGTCCCCTCTTTGGGGAGCTGTTTTTT.